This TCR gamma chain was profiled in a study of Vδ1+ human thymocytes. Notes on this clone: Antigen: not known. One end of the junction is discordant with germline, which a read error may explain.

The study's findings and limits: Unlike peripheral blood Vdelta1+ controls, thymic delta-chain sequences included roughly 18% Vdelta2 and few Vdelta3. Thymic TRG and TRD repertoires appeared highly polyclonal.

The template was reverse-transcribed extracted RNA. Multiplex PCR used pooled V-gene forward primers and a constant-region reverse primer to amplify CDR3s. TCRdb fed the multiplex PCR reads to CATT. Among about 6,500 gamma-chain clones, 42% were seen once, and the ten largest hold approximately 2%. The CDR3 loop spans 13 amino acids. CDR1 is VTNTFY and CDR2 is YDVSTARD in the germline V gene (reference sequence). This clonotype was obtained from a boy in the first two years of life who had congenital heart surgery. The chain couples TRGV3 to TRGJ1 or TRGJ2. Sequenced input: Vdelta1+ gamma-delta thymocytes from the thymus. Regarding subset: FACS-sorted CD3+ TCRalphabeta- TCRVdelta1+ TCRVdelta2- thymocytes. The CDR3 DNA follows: TGCGCCACCTGGGACGGTCTACATTATAAGAAACTCTTT. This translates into CATWDGLHYKKLF.